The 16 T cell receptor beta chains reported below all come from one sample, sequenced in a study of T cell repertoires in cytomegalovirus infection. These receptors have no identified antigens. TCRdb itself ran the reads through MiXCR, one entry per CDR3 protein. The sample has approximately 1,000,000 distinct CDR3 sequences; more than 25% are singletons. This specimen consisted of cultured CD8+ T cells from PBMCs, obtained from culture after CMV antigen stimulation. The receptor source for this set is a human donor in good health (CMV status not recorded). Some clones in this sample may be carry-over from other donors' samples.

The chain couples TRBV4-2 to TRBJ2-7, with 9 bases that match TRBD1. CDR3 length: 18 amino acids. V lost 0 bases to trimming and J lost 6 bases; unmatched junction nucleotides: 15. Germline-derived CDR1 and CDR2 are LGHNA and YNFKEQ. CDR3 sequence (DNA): TGTGCCAGCAGCCAAGAGAGTATCAAGTGGACAGGGGTCTCCGAGCAGTACTTC. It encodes CASSQESIKWTGVSEQYF.

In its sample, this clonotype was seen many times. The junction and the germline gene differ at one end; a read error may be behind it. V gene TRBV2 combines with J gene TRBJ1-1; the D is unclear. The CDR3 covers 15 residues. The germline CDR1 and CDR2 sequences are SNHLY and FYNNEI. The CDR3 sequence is CASREGFLMNTEAFF. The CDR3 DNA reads TGTGCCAGCAGGGAAGGGTTCCTCATGAACACTGAAGCTTTCTTT.

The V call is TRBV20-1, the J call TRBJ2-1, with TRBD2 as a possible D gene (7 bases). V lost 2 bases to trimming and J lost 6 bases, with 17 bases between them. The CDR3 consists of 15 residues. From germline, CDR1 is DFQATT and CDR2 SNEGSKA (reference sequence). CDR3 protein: CSARFAGAGANEQFF. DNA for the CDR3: TGCAGTGCTAGATTCGCGGGGGCGGGGGCCAATGAGCAGTTCTTC.

The CDR3: CASSQDGGQDQPQHF. As DNA, the CDR3 is TGTGCCAGCAGCCAAGATGGAGGACAAGATCAGCCCCAGCATTTT. The rearrangement joins TRBV14 to TRBJ1-5; maybe TRBD1 (5 bases). Between the trimmed V and J ends, which lost 0 bases and 5 bases, there was a span of 11 bases. This CDR3 comprises 15 residues. In germline, CDR1 is SGHDN, CDR2 FVKESK.

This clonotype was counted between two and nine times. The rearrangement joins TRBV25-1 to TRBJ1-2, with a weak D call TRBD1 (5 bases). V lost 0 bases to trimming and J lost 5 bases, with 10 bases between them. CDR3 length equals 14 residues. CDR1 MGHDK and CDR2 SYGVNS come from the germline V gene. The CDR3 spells CASSEYGQGYGYTF. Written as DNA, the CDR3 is TGTGCCAGCAGTGAATACGGGCAGGGTTATGGCTACACCTTC.

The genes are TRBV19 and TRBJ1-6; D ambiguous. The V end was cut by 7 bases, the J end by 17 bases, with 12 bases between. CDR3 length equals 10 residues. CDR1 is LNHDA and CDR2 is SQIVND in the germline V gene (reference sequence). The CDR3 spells CASMGGVVHF. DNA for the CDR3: TGTGCCAGTATGGGCGGTGTAGTCCACTTT. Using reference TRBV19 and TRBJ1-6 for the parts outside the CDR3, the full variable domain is DGGITQSPKYLFRKEGQNVTLSCEQNLNHDAMYWYRQDPGQGLRLIYYSQIVNDFQKGDIAEGYSVSREKKESFPLTVTSAQKNPTAFYLCASMGGVVHFGNGTRLTVT.

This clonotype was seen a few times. As DNA, the CDR3 is TGCGCCAGCAGCTGGGCGGGGGGCAAGAACACTGAAGCTTTCTTT. It is translated as CASSWAGGKNTEAFF. The chain carries TRBV5-1 and TRBJ1-1, with D possibly matching TRBD1 (6 bases). Germline values: CDR1 SGHRS, CDR2 YFSETQ. The V end lost 3 bases, the J end lost 1 base, and 13 bases lay between the germline ends. The CDR3 extends over 15 amino acids.

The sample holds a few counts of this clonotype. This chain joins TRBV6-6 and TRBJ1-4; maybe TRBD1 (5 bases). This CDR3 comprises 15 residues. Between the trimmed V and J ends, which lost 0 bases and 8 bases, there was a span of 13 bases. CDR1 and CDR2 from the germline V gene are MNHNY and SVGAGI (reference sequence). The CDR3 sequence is CASSYSMGEGEKLFF. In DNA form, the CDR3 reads TGTGCCAGCAGTTACTCGATGGGGGAAGGGGAAAAACTGTTTTTT.

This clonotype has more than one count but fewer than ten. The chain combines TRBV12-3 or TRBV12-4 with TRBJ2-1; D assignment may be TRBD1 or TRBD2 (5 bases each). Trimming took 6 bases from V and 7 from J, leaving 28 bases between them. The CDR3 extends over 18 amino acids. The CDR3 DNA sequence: TGTGCCAGCAGCAATCCGTTCGCCGTGAGGGACCCCAGGAATGAGCAGTTCTTC. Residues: CASSNPFAVRDPRNEQFF.

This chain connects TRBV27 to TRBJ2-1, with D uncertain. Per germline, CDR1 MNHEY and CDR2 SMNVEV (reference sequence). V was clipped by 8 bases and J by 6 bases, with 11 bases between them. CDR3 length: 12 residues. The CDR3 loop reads CASETSRNEQFF. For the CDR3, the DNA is TGTGCCAGCGAGACTTCCCGCAATGAGCAGTTCTTC.

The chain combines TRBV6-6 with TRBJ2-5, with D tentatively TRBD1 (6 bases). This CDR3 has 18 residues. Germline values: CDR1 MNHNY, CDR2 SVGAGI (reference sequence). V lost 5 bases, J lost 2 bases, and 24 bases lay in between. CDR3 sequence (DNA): TGTGCCAGCAGTCCATCGCTTGGGGTAGCGAGGGGGCAAGAGACCCAGTACTTC. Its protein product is CASSPSLGVARGQETQYF.

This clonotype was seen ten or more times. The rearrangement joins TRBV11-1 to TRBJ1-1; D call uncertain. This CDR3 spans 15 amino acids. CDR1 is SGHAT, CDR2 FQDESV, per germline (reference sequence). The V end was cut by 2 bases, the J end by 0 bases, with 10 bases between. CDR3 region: CASSLPRVMNTEAFF. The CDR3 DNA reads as TGTGCCAGCAGCTTACCGAGGGTCATGAACACTGAAGCTTTCTTT.

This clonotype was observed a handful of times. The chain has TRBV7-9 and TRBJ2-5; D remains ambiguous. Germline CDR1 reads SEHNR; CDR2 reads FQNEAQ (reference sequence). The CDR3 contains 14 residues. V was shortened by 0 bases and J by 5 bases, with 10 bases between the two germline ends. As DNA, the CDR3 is TGTGCCAGCAGCTTAGCGCTAGGGCATGAGACCCAGTACTTC. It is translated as CASSLALGHETQYF. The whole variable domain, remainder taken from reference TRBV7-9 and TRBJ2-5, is DTGVSQNPRHKITKRGQNVTFRCDPISEHNRLYWYRQTLGQGPEFLTYFQNEAQLEKSRLLSDRFSAERPKGSFSTLEIQRTEQGDSAMYLCASSLALGHETQYFGPGTRLLVL.

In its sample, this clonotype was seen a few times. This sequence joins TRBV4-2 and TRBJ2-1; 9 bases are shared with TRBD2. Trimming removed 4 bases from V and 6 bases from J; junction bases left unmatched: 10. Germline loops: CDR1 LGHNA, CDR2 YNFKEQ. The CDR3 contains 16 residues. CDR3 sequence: CASSPDASGGFNEQFF. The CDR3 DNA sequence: TGTGCCAGCAGCCCCGATGCGAGCGGGGGGTTCAATGAGCAGTTCTTC.

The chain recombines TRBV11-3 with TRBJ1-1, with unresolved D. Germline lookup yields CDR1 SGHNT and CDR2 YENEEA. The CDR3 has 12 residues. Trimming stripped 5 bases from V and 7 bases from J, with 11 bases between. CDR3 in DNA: TGTGCCAGCAGCATCGACCAGCGTGAAGCTTTCTTT. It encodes CASSIDQREAFF. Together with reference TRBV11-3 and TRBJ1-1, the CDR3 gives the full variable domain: EAGVVQSPRYKIIEKKQPVAFWCNPISGHNTLYWYLQNLGQGPELLIRYENEEAVDDSQLPKDRFSAERLKGVDSTLKIQPAELGDSAVYLCASSIDQREAFFGQGTRLTVV.

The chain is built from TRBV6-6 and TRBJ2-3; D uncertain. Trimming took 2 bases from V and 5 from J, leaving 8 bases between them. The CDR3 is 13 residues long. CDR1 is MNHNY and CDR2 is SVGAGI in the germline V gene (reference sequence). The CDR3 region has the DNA TGTGCCAGCAGTTACCGACTCGGAGATACGCAGTATTTT. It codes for CASSYRLGDTQYF.